This record concerns one T cell receptor beta chain sequence. Its antigen is not known. Every TCR beta cDNA library bore unique molecular identifiers. Once roughly 0.85 to 11 million T cells were used, roughly 0.5 million cDNA molecules resulted. TCRdb independently ran MiXCR on the PCR reads; one entry per CDR3 protein. Here the sample spans hundreds of thousands of distinct CDR3 sequences, about 57% being singletons. The CDR3 length is 15 residues. Germline V gene lookup returns CDR1 MGHRA and CDR2 YSYEKL. Germline trimming cut 2 bases from V and 2 bases from J; bases unmatched to any gene: 5. This sample stems from a study of post-analysis software for immune sequencing data. Overall study context: The patients showed relapsing-remitting, secondary progressive and progressive-relapsing multiple sclerosis courses. Study observations and caveats: Patients with multiple sclerosis recorded significantly lower normalized Chao1 diversity than controls, the study found. Included in a set of about 5 TRBV segments more frequent in patients than controls were TRBV5-6, TRBV5-1 and TRBV20-1. Co-batched samples clustered tightly together by F measure.

This TCR was sampled from a girl aged 5-17 years with multiple sclerosis. The sequenced sample consisted of blood. The chain joins TRBV4-1 to TRBJ2-7; 8 positions match TRBD2. CDR3 DNA: TGCGCCAGCAGCCAACACGCGGGGGGTGCCTACGAGCAGTACTTC. This sequence encodes CASSQHAGGAYEQYF.